The 23 T cell receptor beta chains below were found in one sample sequenced in a study of blood T cells in healthy people across ages. It was with a sample-barcoded 5' primer and a J-beta primer mix that a second PCR of roughly 6 to 12 cycles was run. Via MiXCR, TCRdb re-called the 5' RACE reads, giving one row per CDR3 protein. The sample includes some 1.5 million distinct CDR3 sequences, approximately 42% seen only once; the top ten take roughly 3.7%. Source material: blood. Receptor source: a young woman in good health.

The rearrangement links TRBV12-3 or TRBV12-4 to TRBJ2-7; D unclear. This CDR3 is 14 amino acids long. V dropped 2 bases and J dropped 7 bases, with 15 bases sitting between them. The CDR3 bases are TGTGCCAGCAGTTTATTGGCCGGTGTGTGGGAGCAGTACTTC. Protein product: CASSLLAGVWEQYF.

This clonotype was seen a handful of times. This sequence joins TRBV5-1 and TRBJ2-7; 11 bases fit TRBD1. The junction had 7 bases not matched to a gene; V was cut back by 9 bases and J by 5 bases. The CDR3 covers 13 residues. Germline V gives CDR1 SGHRS, CDR2 YFSETQ. CDR3 bases: TGCGCCAACCAGGACAGGGGGCCCGACGAGCAGTACTTC. Its translation: CANQDRGPDEQYF.

Comment on this clonotype: One junction end does not reproduce the germline sequence, and a read error may be involved. This chain uses TRBV29-1 with TRBJ2-4, with 7 positions matching TRBD2. Germline CDR1 and CDR2: SQVTM and ANQGSEA. This CDR3 has 12 residues. In nucleotides, the CDR3 is TGCGGCGTTGGCGGGGGCAAAAACATTCAGTACTTC. Translated, it gives CGVGGGKNIQYF.

CDR3 bases: TGTGCCACCAGCAGAGATCGTAACGGCCTCAACTATGGCTACACCTTC. Protein: CATSRDRNGLNYGYTF. This chain uses TRBV15 with TRBJ1-2; no firm D call. Trimming pared 0 bases from V and 2 bases from J, leaving 13 bases between. CDR1 is LNHNV and CDR2 is YYDKDF in the germline V gene (reference sequence). The CDR3 is 16 residues long. Using reference TRBV15 and TRBJ1-2 for the parts outside the CDR3, the full variable domain is DAMVIQNPRYQVTQFGKPVTLSCSQTLNHNVMYWYQQKSSQAPKLLFHYYDKDFNNEADTPDNFQSRRPNTSFCFLDIRSPGLGDTAMYLCATSRDRNGLNYGYTFGSGTRLTVV.

The chain is built from TRBV7-9 and TRBJ2-1, with D possibly being TRBD2 (6 bases). Germline V CDR1 and CDR2: SEHNR, FQNEAQ (reference sequence). The CDR3 has 14 amino acids. Trimming removed 9 bases from V and 0 bases from J, with 12 bases in between. The CDR3 DNA is TGTGCCAGTACCGACGGGAGCTCCTACAATGAGCAGTTCTTC. It is translated as CASTDGSSYNEQFF.

This clonotype was seen a few times. The chain recombines TRBV20-1 with TRBJ2-4; either TRBD1 or TRBD2 may fit D (6 bases each). Germline assignment: CDR1 DFQATT and CDR2 SNEGSKA (reference sequence). V was pared by 6 bases and J by 9 bases, with 15 bases between. This CDR3 has 12 amino acids. CDR3 coding DNA: TGCAGTGCAGCCTTAGGAGGGGGCATTCAGTACTTC. Translated, it gives CSAALGGGIQYF.

This clonotype was picked up one time. The chain's CDR3 is CASSYSRWPHEQFF. The CDR3 nucleotides are TGTGCCAGCAGTTACTCGAGATGGCCCCATGAGCAGTTCTTC. The chain couples TRBV6-6 to TRBJ2-1; D gene uncertain. The CDR3 contains 14 residues. The germline V gene has CDR1 MNHNY and CDR2 SVGAGI (reference sequence). V was pared by 0 bases and J by 8 bases, with 11 bases between.

The chain is built from TRBV20-1 and TRBJ2-7; 9 bases agree with TRBD1. V shed 6 bases, J shed 6 bases, and the junction held 9 bases outside the gene matches. The CDR3 length is 13 residues. Germline assignment: CDR1 DFQATT and CDR2 SNEGSKA (reference sequence). The CDR3 DNA reads as TGCAGTGCAGGGAGCACAGGGGGCAGCGAGCAGTACTTC. Residues: CSAGSTGGSEQYF.

The rearrangement links TRBV7-2 to TRBJ2-7, with a possible D match to TRBD2 (6 bases). Trimming shortened V by 4 bases and J by 3 bases, and 19 bases separated the two germline ends. Looked up from germline, CDR1 is SGHTA and CDR2 is FQGNSA. The CDR3 is 16 amino acids. CDR3 in amino acids: CASSSSGQRAYYEQYF. The CDR3 nucleotides read TGTGCCAGCAGCTCGTCGGGTCAGCGGGCTTACTACGAGCAGTACTTC.

In nucleotides, the CDR3 is TGTGCTAGTGGTTTGGTAGTTTCAGGGACCAAGGGGCAGTTCTTC. Its protein is CASGLVVSGTKGQFF. V and J are TRBV12-5 and TRBJ2-1, with D perhaps TRBD1 or TRBD2 (5 bases each). The germline V gene has CDR1 LGHNT and CDR2 FRNRAP. Trimming took off 0 bases at V and 12 bases at J, with 18 bases between the two ends. The CDR3 consists of 15 residues.

The chain links TRBV29-1 to TRBJ2-7, with D maybe TRBD1 (5 bases). V was shortened by 7 bases and J by 5 bases, with 12 bases between the two germline ends. Germline V lookup: CDR1 SQVTM, CDR2 ANQGSEA. This CDR3 is built from 11 residues. This chain's CDR3 is CSGKWGHEQYF. The CDR3 DNA reads TGCAGCGGGAAGTGGGGCCACGAGCAGTACTTC.

This clonotype was recorded a few times. The rearrangement links TRBV7-2 to TRBJ1-5; the D is unclear. This CDR3 region has 15 residues. The germline gives CDR1 SGHTA, CDR2 FQGNSA. Deletions cut 1 base from V and 0 bases from J, with 7 bases between. The CDR3 sequence is CASSLVVDSNQPQHF. CDR3 DNA sequence: TGTGCCAGCAGCTTAGTGGTCGATAGCAATCAGCCCCAGCATTTT.

This clonotype appeared a few times. This chain uses TRBV27 with TRBJ2-7; D perhaps matches TRBD1 (6 bases). The CDR3 consists of 13 residues. V was clipped by 5 bases and J by 2 bases, with 10 bases between them. CDR1 is MNHEY, CDR2 SMNVEV, per germline (reference sequence). The CDR3 protein is CASSPGVTYEQYF. CDR3 bases: TGTGCCAGCAGTCCAGGGGTGACCTACGAGCAGTACTTC.

The chain has TRBV20-1 and TRBJ2-1; TRBD1 agrees at 7 bases. The V gene end was trimmed by 3 bases and the J gene end by 5 bases; junction bases not matched to a gene: 7. Germline V gene data show CDR1 as DFQATT and CDR2 as SNEGSKA (reference sequence). This CDR3 is built from 14 residues. DNA of the CDR3: TGCAGTGCTAGCCCGGGACAGATCAACAATGAGCAGTTCTTC. This gives the protein CSASPGQINNEQFF.

The V gene is TRBV3-1, the J gene TRBJ2-7; the D gene is possibly TRBD1 (5 bases). The CDR3 loop spans 15 amino acids. Looked up from germline, CDR1 is LGHDT and CDR2 is YNNKEL (reference sequence). V was cut by 4 bases and J by 0 bases, with 13 bases left in between. The CDR3 DNA follows: TGTGCCAGCAGCCCCCGACAGAGGAGCTCCTACGAGCAGTACTTC. Its translation: CASSPRQRSSYEQYF.

The V and J genes are TRBV28 and TRBJ2-7; TRBD2 matches at 12 bases. The CDR3 loop spans 19 amino acids. V lost 1 base, J lost 2 bases, and 12 bases stayed unmatched. Germline values: CDR1 MDHEN, CDR2 SYDVKM. CDR3 DNA: TGTGCCAGCAGTTTATTTTGGGCTAGCGGGAGGGCAACCCCCTACGAGCAGTACTTC. Its protein is CASSLFWASGRATPYEQYF.

Comment on this clonotype: One end of the junction is discordant with germline, which a read error may explain. The gene calls are TRBV10-3 and TRBJ2-4; D call uncertain. The J call is uncertain, as TRBJ2-7 better fits the DNA end. Germline CDR1 ENHRY, CDR2 SYGVKD. This CDR3 spans 13 amino acids. For the CDR3, the DNA is TGTGTCATCGGGTCTACCCAGGCCTACGAGCAGTACTTC. Its translation: CVIGSTQAYEQYF.

V gene TRBV2 combines with J gene TRBJ1-4, with D perhaps matching TRBD1 (6 bases). CDR1 is SNHLY and CDR2 is FYNNEI in the germline V gene. Trimming took 5 bases from V and 8 from J, leaving 15 bases between them. The CDR3 has 14 amino acids. Here the CDR3 reads CASSTRHTGEKLFF. CDR3 bases: TGTGCCAGCAGTACGCGACACACAGGGGAAAAACTGTTTTTT. The full variable domain, in which reference TRBV2 and TRBJ1-4 provide the parts outside the CDR3, is EPEVTQTPSHQVTQMGQEVILRCVPISNHLYFYWYRQILGQKVEFLVSFYNNEISEKSEIFDDQFSVERPDGSNFTLKIRSTKLEDSAMYFCASSTRHTGEKLFFGSGTQLSVL.

This clonotype has a count of ten or more. A read error is possible here, since a much larger clone lies one base away. The chain couples TRBV12-3 or TRBV12-4 to TRBJ1-1; D remains ambiguous. CDR3 length: 11 residues. Trimming pared 7 bases from V and 1 base from J, leaving 4 bases between. CDR3 protein: CASTQNTEAFF. The CDR3 DNA follows: TGTGCCAGCACCCAGAACACTGAAGCTTTCTTT.

The chain couples TRBV12-3 or TRBV12-4 to TRBJ2-2, with D possibly being TRBD1 (6 bases). The CDR3 spans 18 residues. The germline V and J ends were trimmed by 4 bases and 2 bases, with 20 bases remaining between them. The CDR3 sequence: CASSSPPTGLVNTGELFF. In nucleotides, the CDR3 is TGTGCCAGCAGTTCCCCACCTACAGGGCTTGTCAACACCGGGGAGCTGTTTTTT.

The J gene is TRBJ1-1, the V gene TRBV4-3; 9 bases are shared with TRBD1. Trimming cost V 4 bases and J 4 bases; bases outside gene matches: 7. Looked up from germline, CDR1 is LGHNA and CDR2 is YSLEER. This CDR3 is 15 amino acids long. CDR3 amino acids: CASSRGQGISTEAFF. The CDR3 DNA reads TGCGCCAGCAGCCGGGGACAGGGTATAAGCACTGAAGCTTTCTTT.

The chain recombines TRBV6-5 with TRBJ2-2, with no clear D. With 2 bases removed from V and 7 bases from J, the gap between germline ends came to 8 bases. Germline V CDR1 and CDR2: MNHEY, SVGAGI. This CDR3 spans 13 amino acids. The CDR3 DNA reads TGTGCCAGCAGTTACCTCGTAGTCGGGGAGCTGTTTTTT. This codes for CASSYLVVGELFF.

This chain connects TRBV7-8 to TRBJ2-4; TRBD2 aligns across 15 bases. The CDR3 spans 19 residues. Germline trimming cut 2 bases from V and 0 bases from J; bases unmatched to any gene: 5. Germline CDR1 and CDR2: SGHVS and FQNEAQ. Here the CDR3 DNA reads TGTGCCAGCAGCTTAAGGGGACTAGCGGGGGGATTAGCCAAAAACATTCAGTACTTC. Its protein product is CASSLRGLAGGLAKNIQYF.